The 32 T cell receptor beta chains reported below all come from one sample, sequenced in a study of blood T cell repertoires in COVID-19. Profiled with immunoSEQ multiplex PCR; TCRdb holds only in-frame clones, not every one. The profile shows 250,000 to 400,000 clones, roughly 86% of them singletons. The sample taken for sequencing was PBMCs or T cells enriched from blood (not recorded which). These receptor sequences come from a woman aged 25 to 39 who had recovered from COVID-19.

CDR3 sequence reads: CASSRQGGTTKNIQYF. The CDR3 region has the DNA TGTGCCAGTAGTCGCCAGGGAGGCACGACCAAAAACATTCAGTACTTC. The chain is built from TRBV19 and TRBJ2-4; D might be TRBD2 (6 bases). CDR1 is LNHDA, CDR2 SQIVND, per germline (reference sequence). This CDR3 contains 16 residues. V was pared by 5 bases and J by 2 bases, with 16 bases between. The complete variable domain, with remaining parts taken from reference TRBV19 and TRBJ2-4, reads DGGITQSPKYLFRKEGQNVTLSCEQNLNHDAMYWYRQDPGQGLRLIYYSQIVNDFQKGDIAEGYSVSREKKESFPLTVTSAQKNPTAFYLCASSRQGGTTKNIQYFGAGTRLSVL.

This chain uses TRBV18 with TRBJ1-6, with D hard to call. Trimming pared 3 bases from V and 5 bases from J, leaving 11 bases between. The CDR3 is 15 amino acids. Germline V gene data show CDR1 as KGHSH and CDR2 as LQKENI. CDR3 nucleotide sequence: TGTGCCAGCTCACCGCTGCCTCAGGATAATTCACCCCTCCACTTT. It is translated as CASSPLPQDNSPLHF.

V usage is TRBV7-8 and J usage is TRBJ2-3, with 9 bases matching TRBD2. V was clipped by 1 base and J by 0 bases; unmatched bases: 5. Germline-derived CDR1 and CDR2 are SGHVS and FQNEAQ. CDR3 length equals 17 residues. The CDR3 loop is CASSLGRGGTSTDTQYF. The DNA for the CDR3 is TGTGCCAGCAGCTTAGGGCGGGGGGGCACCAGCACAGATACGCAGTATTTT.

The chain has TRBV14 and TRBJ1-5, with TRBD1 as a possible D gene (6 bases). The V gene's germline CDR1 is SGHDN and CDR2 FVKESK. The CDR3 is made up of 15 amino acids. V lost 2 bases to trimming and J lost 1 base, with 9 bases between them. Here the CDR3 DNA reads TGTGCCAGCAGCCAAAACAGGGTCAGCAATCAGCCCCAGCATTTT. Protein product: CASSQNRVSNQPQHF.

The chain couples TRBV29-1 to TRBJ2-7; D possibly corresponds to TRBD2 (5 bases). The CDR3 has 11 residues. The germline CDR1 and CDR2 sequences are SQVTM and ANQGSEA. Trimming took 8 bases from V and 5 from J, leaving 13 bases between them. CDR3 region: CSSRTEDEQYF. DNA for the CDR3: TGCAGCTCTCGGACGGAGGACGAGCAGTACTTC.

The V call is TRBV15, the J call TRBJ2-7, with 9 nucleotides matching TRBD1. The CDR3 has 14 amino acids. With 5 bases clipped from V and 2 bases from J, the junction kept 4 bases outside the gene matches. Germline V gene lookup returns CDR1 LNHNV and CDR2 YYDKDF (reference sequence). The CDR3 protein is CATSGGTGTYEQYF. CDR3 nucleotide sequence: TGTGCCACCAGCGGAGGGACAGGGACCTACGAGCAGTACTTC.

The rearrangement uses TRBV30 and TRBJ1-2; 8 nucleotides agree with TRBD1. CDR3 length equals 12 residues. Germline loops: CDR1 GTSNPN, CDR2 SVGIG (reference sequence). Trimming cost V 7 bases and J 5 bases; bases outside gene matches: 6. The CDR3 protein is CAFDRGPYGYTF. CDR3 in DNA: TGTGCCTTCGACAGGGGTCCTTATGGCTACACCTTC.

The gene calls are TRBV5-1 and TRBJ1-1, with TRBD1 identical over 9 bases. The V gene end was trimmed by 1 base and the J gene end by 4 bases; junction bases not matched to a gene: 5. This CDR3 has 15 residues. Per the germline V gene, CDR1 is SGHRS and CDR2 is YFSETQ. The CDR3, as DNA: TGCGCCAGCAGCTTGACCTGGGACAGGGTCACTGAAGCTTTCTTT. Translation gives CASSLTWDRVTEAFF.

This clone was seen a few times. The chain joins TRBV6-5 to TRBJ2-1, with D possibly being TRBD2 (5 bases). Trimming shortened V by 4 bases and J by 0 bases, and 13 bases separated the two germline ends. The CDR3 runs to 16 residues. Germline CDR1 and CDR2: MNHEY and SVGAGI. The CDR3 sequence is CASSSGLLNSYNEQFF. CDR3 DNA: TGTGCCAGCAGTTCAGGACTCTTGAACTCCTACAATGAGCAGTTCTTC.

The chain recombines TRBV7-9 with TRBJ2-7; a weak D match, TRBD2 (7 bases). This CDR3 is built from 15 residues. Trimming pared 5 bases from V and 6 bases from J, leaving 20 bases between. Germline CDR1 and CDR2: SEHNR and FQNEAQ (reference sequence). The CDR3 here is CASSPTAGARSEQYF. Written as DNA, the CDR3 is TGTGCCAGCAGCCCCACGGCGGGGGCGCGTTCCGAGCAGTACTTC. The full variable domain, in which reference TRBV7-9 and TRBJ2-7 provide the parts outside the CDR3, is DTGVSQNPRHKITKRGQNVTFRCDPISEHNRLYWYRQTLGQGPEFLTYFQNEAQLEKSRLLSDRFSAERPKGSFSTLEIQRTEQGDSAMYLCASSPTAGARSEQYFGPGTRLTVT.

The rearrangement uses TRBV4-1 and TRBJ2-5, with 11 positions matching TRBD1. The junction had 8 bases not matched to a gene; V was cut back by 4 bases and J by 7 bases. This CDR3 comprises 15 residues. CDR1 is MGHRA and CDR2 is YSYEKL in the germline V gene. The CDR3: CASSLLAGQGVTQYF. For the CDR3, the DNA is TGCGCCAGCAGCCTCCTGGCGGGACAGGGGGTGACCCAGTACTTC.

Here the CDR3 reads CASSQKLGQINYGYTF. Written as DNA, the CDR3 is TGTGCCAGCAGCCAAAAACTGGGGCAGATTAACTATGGCTACACCTTC. This rearrangement joins TRBV3-1 (or the pseudogene TRBV3-2) to TRBJ1-2; TRBD1 might be the D (5 bases). The V gene's germline CDR1 is LGHDT and CDR2 YNNKEL (reference sequence). V was shortened by 2 bases and J by 1 base, with 14 bases between the two germline ends. The CDR3 extends over 16 amino acids.

The chain's CDR3 is CASSYDGRGQPQHF. The CDR3 DNA is TGCGCCAGCAGCTACGACGGTAGAGGGCAGCCCCAGCATTTT. The genes are TRBV5-1 and TRBJ1-5; D is ambiguous. Trimming pared 3 bases from V and 7 bases from J, leaving 14 bases between. The CDR3 runs to 14 residues. The germline CDR1 and CDR2 sequences are SGHRS and YFSETQ.

V gene TRBV3-1 (or the pseudogene TRBV3-2) combines with J gene TRBJ2-3; 9 bases are a match to TRBD1. The CDR3 spans 15 residues. J gave up 2 bases and V 4 bases, and 4 bases lay outside the gene matches. CDR1 LGHDT and CDR2 YNNKEL come from the germline V gene (reference sequence). The CDR3 nucleotides are TGTGCCAGCAGCCCTACAGGGGGCCACACAGATACGCAGTATTTT. It is translated as CASSPTGGHTDTQYF.

This clone came up once. The J gene is TRBJ2-2, the V gene TRBV4-3, with 7 bases matching TRBD1. The CDR3 loop spans 17 amino acids. The junction had 6 bases not matched to a gene; V was cut back by 0 bases and J by 2 bases. In germline, CDR1 is LGHNA, CDR2 YSLEER. The CDR3 DNA is TGCGCCAGCAGCCAAGAACCGGGACAGCTAAACACCGGGGAGCTGTTTTTT. Its protein product is CASSQEPGQLNTGELFF.

This chain joins TRBV7-9 and TRBJ2-1; perhaps TRBD2 as D (5 bases). Deletions cut 1 base from V and 2 bases from J, with 12 bases between. The CDR3 has 16 residues. In germline, CDR1 is SEHNR, CDR2 FQNEAQ (reference sequence). CDR3 protein: CASSLGGLRAYNEQFF. In DNA form, the CDR3 reads TGTGCCAGCAGCTTAGGAGGGTTGCGGGCCTACAATGAGCAGTTCTTC.

This clone was recorded a few times. The chain links TRBV7-6 to TRBJ1-6; 9 bases agree with TRBD1. Germline loops: CDR1 SGHVS, CDR2 FNYEAQ. The CDR3 runs to 16 residues. Germline trimming cut 4 bases from V and 4 bases from J; bases unmatched to any gene: 5. The DNA of the CDR3 is TGTGCCAGCAGCTCGACCGGGACAGGGTATAATTCACCCCTCCACTTT. Translation gives CASSSTGTGYNSPLHF. Filled out from reference TRBV7-6 and TRBJ1-6, the complete variable domain reads GAGVSQSPRYKVTKRGQDVALRCDPISGHVSLYWYRQALGQGPEFLTYFNYEAQQDKSGLPNDRFSAERPEGSISTLTIQRTEQRDSAMYRCASSSTGTGYNSPLHFGNGTRLTVT.

V usage is TRBV7-8 and J usage is TRBJ1-5; D may be TRBD1 (5 bases). The CDR3 runs to 14 residues. Trimming took 2 bases from V and 5 from J, leaving 10 bases between them. The germline V gene encodes CDR1 SGHVS and CDR2 FQNEAQ. The CDR3 DNA reads as TGTGCCAGCAGCTTAATACAGGAAGATCAGCCCCAGCATTTT. This translates into CASSLIQEDQPQHF.

The CDR3 DNA follows: TGTGCCAGCAGCAAAGACAGGGCCGGTGGGAACACTGAAGCTTTCTTT. It translates to CASSKDRAGGNTEAFF. This chain joins TRBV7-3 and TRBJ1-1, with 7 nucleotides matching TRBD1. Germline V gene sequence: CDR1 SGHTA, CDR2 FQGTGA. This CDR3 is built from 16 residues. The V segment lost 5 bases and the J segment 1 base; nucleotides outside the gene matches: 10.

The sample holds one count of this clone. The CDR3 is CASRGLISGANVLTF. The CDR3 nucleotides read TGCGCCAGCAGGGGACTGATCTCTGGGGCCAACGTCCTGACTTTC. This chain uses TRBV10-2 with TRBJ2-6; tentative D call: TRBD2 (6 bases). CDR3 length: 15 amino acids. Looked up from germline, CDR1 is WSHSY and CDR2 is SAAADI. Trimming stripped 6 bases from V and 0 bases from J, with 9 bases between.

J is TRBJ1-2 and V is TRBV7-2; tentative D call: TRBD1 (6 bases). The CDR3 has 16 residues. The germline V gene has CDR1 SGHTA and CDR2 FQGNSA. V was cut by 3 bases and J by 5 bases, with 19 bases left in between. CDR3 DNA: TGTGCCAGCAGCTTTGTTTCCTGGACAGACCCTTATGGCTACACCTTC. Translating it yields CASSFVSWTDPYGYTF.

CDR3 DNA sequence: TGCGCCAGCAGCCAAGATCGAGGTCTAGTCACAGATACGCAGTATTTT. This codes for CASSQDRGLVTDTQYF. The chain combines TRBV4-1 with TRBJ2-3; D call uncertain. CDR1 and CDR2 from the germline V gene are MGHRA and YSYEKL. The V end was cut by 0 bases, the J end by 2 bases, with 12 bases between. The CDR3 length is 16 residues.

This chain links TRBV2 with TRBJ1-5; D perhaps matches TRBD1 (6 bases). Germline V gene sequence: CDR1 SNHLY, CDR2 FYNNEI. This CDR3 region has 13 residues. V lost 3 bases and J lost 5, with 8 bases in between. CDR3 in amino acids: CASSEGGHQPQHF. CDR3 nucleotide sequence: TGTGCCAGCAGTGAGGGGGGGCATCAGCCCCAGCATTTT. The full variable domain, completed using reference TRBV2 and TRBJ1-5, is EPEVTQTPSHQVTQMGQEVILRCVPISNHLYFYWYRQILGQKVEFLVSFYNNEISEKSEIFDDQFSVERPDGSNFTLKIRSTKLEDSAMYFCASSEGGHQPQHFGDGTRLSIL.

The chain has TRBV5-6 and TRBJ1-6; D is undetermined. V gave up 2 bases and J gave up 9 bases, with 6 bases separating them. Germline CDR1 SGHDT, CDR2 YYEEEE. There are 12 residues in the CDR3. CDR3 bases: TGTGCCAGCAGCTTCGAAGCTTCACCCCTCCACTTT. It codes for CASSFEASPLHF. The full variable domain, rest sourced from reference TRBV5-6 and TRBJ1-6, is DAGVTQSPTHLIKTRGQQVTLRCSPKSGHDTVSWYQQALGQGPQFIFQYYEEEERQRGNFPDRFSGHQFPNYSSELNVNALLLGDSALYLCASSFEASPLHFGNGTRLTVT.

The chain links TRBV19 to TRBJ2-1; maybe TRBD2 (7 bases). The CDR3 runs to 14 residues. CDR1 is LNHDA and CDR2 is SQIVND in the germline V gene (reference sequence). Trimming cost V 7 bases and J 1 base, with 11 bases left between them. CDR3 loop: CASKRGGSYNEQFF. The CDR3 DNA sequence: TGTGCCAGTAAGAGGGGGGGTTCCTACAATGAGCAGTTCTTC.

This clone is a singleton in its sample. The chain carries TRBV15 and TRBJ1-1; D perhaps matches TRBD1 (6 bases). Per germline, CDR1 LNHNV and CDR2 YYDKDF (reference sequence). There are 14 residues in the CDR3. V dropped 5 bases and J dropped 6 bases, with 16 bases sitting between them. CDR3 loop: CATSRLNRDAEAFF. The DNA for the CDR3 is TGTGCCACCAGCCGATTGAACAGGGATGCTGAAGCTTTCTTT.

The V and J genes are TRBV30 and TRBJ1-1; D is unclear. V lost 2 bases to trimming and J lost 11 bases, with 12 bases between them. The CDR3 sequence is 11 residues long. Germline V CDR1 and CDR2: GTSNPN, SVGIG (reference sequence). CDR3 in amino acids: CAWSPPVHAFF. The DNA of the CDR3 is TGTGCCTGGAGTCCCCCGGTCCACGCTTTCTTT.

This sequence joins TRBV7-9 and TRBJ1-4; no clear D gene. The CDR3 totals 14 residues. Germline V gives CDR1 SEHNR, CDR2 FQNEAQ (reference sequence). V was shortened by 1 base and J by 4 bases, with 7 bases between the two germline ends. CDR3 in DNA: TGTGCCAGCAGCTTAGTTTTCAATAATGAAAAACTGTTTTTT. Translated, it gives CASSLVFNNEKLFF.

The rearrangement uses TRBV28 and TRBJ1-6, with D possibly matching TRBD1 (5 bases). The germline CDR1 and CDR2 sequences are MDHEN and SYDVKM. V lost 5 bases and J 6 bases, leaving 11 bases between the germline ends. The CDR3 runs to 14 residues. The CDR3, as DNA: TGTGCCAGCAGTGCTGCGGGGCCTAATTCACCCCTCCACTTT. This codes for CASSAAGPNSPLHF.

V gene TRBV7-2 combines with J gene TRBJ2-7; 7 bases match TRBD1. The germline V gene has CDR1 SGHTA and CDR2 FQGNSA. V shed 6 bases and J 3 bases; nucleotides not matched to a gene: 8. The CDR3 runs to 14 residues. The CDR3 DNA follows: TGTGCCAGCAGTTCTAGGGGACAGTTCTACGAGCAGTACTTC. Encoded protein: CASSSRGQFYEQYF. Full variable domain (missing parts from reference TRBV7-2 and TRBJ2-7): GAGVSQSPSNKVTEKGKDVELRCDPISGHTALYWYRQSLGQGLEFLIYFQGNSAPDKSGLPSDRFSAERTGGSVSTLTIQRTQQEDSAVYLCASSSRGQFYEQYFGPGTRLTVT.

V is TRBV10-3 and J is TRBJ2-7; tentative D call: TRBD2 (6 bases). Trimming shortened V by 6 bases and J by 6 bases, and 18 bases separated the two germline ends. Germline-derived CDR1 and CDR2 are ENHRY and SYGVKD. The CDR3 totals 14 residues. CDR3 nucleotide sequence: TGTGCCATCAGGGGGACTCCGAGTATAGCCGAGCAGTACTTC. It encodes CAIRGTPSIAEQYF.

V and J are TRBV6-1 and TRBJ2-1; D unresolved. The CDR3 has 15 amino acids. Germline CDR1 MNHNS, CDR2 SASEGT. V was trimmed by 0 bases and J by 4 bases, leaving 10 bases between them. The CDR3 loop is CASSEAAVLYNEQFF. The CDR3 coding sequence is TGTGCCAGCAGTGAAGCGGCTGTCTTATACAATGAGCAGTTCTTC.